This TCR beta chain was retrieved from a study of T cell changes during pregnancy in multiple sclerosis. CDR3 length: 19 amino acids. The germline CDR1 and CDR2 sequences are SQVTM and ANQGSEA. Trimming took 4 bases from V and 2 from J; bases not matched to a gene: 17. Only in-frame clones appear in the TCRdb table, and some are missing; sequencing was by immunoSEQ multiplex PCR. The sample holds fewer than 25,000 clones, less than 95% seen once. The rearrangement links TRBV29-1 to TRBJ2-1, with TRBD2 matching over 10 bases. Sample: CD4+ T cells from peripheral blood mononuclear cells, taken in the third trimester of pregnancy. This sequence originates from a female donor in good health, enrolled as a control in a pregnancy study. DNA for the CDR3: TGCAGCGTTGCTCCCGAGGGCTCTGGCCTAGCGGGAGCCTACAATGAGCAGTTCTTC. It specifies CSVAPEGSGLAGAYNEQFF.